These 31 T cell receptor beta chains were sequenced from one sample in a study of control samples from healthy donors and cancer patients. The protocol was immunoSEQ multiplex PCR, while the TCRdb copy is restricted to in-frame clones and leaves out a portion. The sample has some 130,000 clones; roughly 90% are singletons. Input material: blood. All receptors come from a man younger than 35 in good health.

The chain carries TRBV7-9 and TRBJ1-2, with a weak D call TRBD1 (5 bases). Trimming stripped 5 bases from V and 0 bases from J, with 19 bases between. This CDR3 has 17 residues. CDR1 SEHNR and CDR2 FQNEAQ come from the germline V gene (reference sequence). This CDR3 is CASSRGAGRATNYGYTF. The DNA for the CDR3 is TGTGCCAGCAGCCGAGGGGCAGGAAGGGCAACTAACTATGGCTACACCTTC.

The chain carries TRBV5-4 and TRBJ1-1; no definite D call. This CDR3 is 12 amino acids long. V shed 4 bases and J shed 10 bases, with 14 bases lying between them. Germline V gives CDR1 SGHNT, CDR2 YYREEE (reference sequence). DNA of the CDR3: TGTGCCAGCAGCATACCGGGGTTTGGAGCTTTCTTT. This codes for CASSIPGFGAFF.

The genes are TRBV25-1 and TRBJ1-5, with a weak D call TRBD1 (5 bases). V was pared by 2 bases and J by 5 bases, with 16 bases between. CDR1 is MGHDK and CDR2 is SYGVNS in the germline V gene. This CDR3 is built from 16 residues. This chain's CDR3 is CASSEGGSEEDQPQHF. DNA of the CDR3: TGTGCCAGCAGTGAAGGGGGGTCAGAGGAAGATCAGCCCCAGCATTTT.

The chain combines TRBV6-6 with TRBJ1-5; the D gene is possibly TRBD1 (6 bases). The ends were cut back, 4 bases at V and 6 bases at J, with 13 bases in the middle. CDR3 size: 14 residues. Germline-derived CDR1 and CDR2 are MNHNY and SVGAGI (reference sequence). CDR3 DNA sequence: TGTGCCAGCAGTTCACAGGGACGAGCTCAGCCCCAGCATTTT. Its protein product is CASSSQGRAQPQHF.

The gene calls are TRBV9 and TRBJ2-4, with TRBD1 identical over 7 bases. Germline V gives CDR1 SGDLS, CDR2 YYNGEE. With V trimmed by 0 bases and J by 0 bases, 3 bases remained unmatched. This CDR3 spans 16 amino acids. The CDR3 DNA sequence: TGTGCCAGCAGCGTAGGGGCAGGGGGAGCCAAAAACATTCAGTACTTC. Amino acid sequence: CASSVGAGGAKNIQYF.

The chain links TRBV5-6 to TRBJ1-2; TRBD1 matches 11 bases. This CDR3 comprises 15 residues. V trimming: 0 bases; J trimming: 6 bases; junction bases outside the gene matches: 4. Germline assignment: CDR1 SGHDT and CDR2 YYEEEE. The CDR3 nucleotides read TGTGCCAGCAGCTTGGTAGGACAGGGGGCGGATGGCTACACCTTC. It encodes CASSLVGQGADGYTF.

Here the CDR3 reads CASSLFLAGPTGELFF. DNA for the CDR3: TGTGCCAGCAGTTTATTCCTAGCGGGGCCCACCGGGGAGCTGTTTTTT. This chain uses TRBV27 with TRBJ2-2; 9 nucleotides align to TRBD2. Germline lookup yields CDR1 MNHEY and CDR2 SMNVEV (reference sequence). V shed 1 base, J shed 4 bases, and the junction held 4 bases outside the gene matches. The CDR3 extends over 16 amino acids.

The chain has TRBV6-5 and TRBJ2-1; unclear D gene. V lost 0 bases and J 7 bases, leaving 10 bases between the germline ends. The CDR3 covers 14 residues. The germline CDR1 and CDR2 sequences are MNHEY and SVGAGI. The CDR3 DNA reads as TGTGCCAGCAGTTACTCACCAGGACGGAATGAGCAGTTCTTC. Its translation: CASSYSPGRNEQFF.

The rearrangement links TRBV6-5 to TRBJ1-1; D remains ambiguous. Germline CDR1 MNHEY, CDR2 SVGAGI. The CDR3 runs 13 residues. The ends were cut back, 4 bases at V and 5 bases at J, with 11 bases in the middle. In nucleotides, the CDR3 is TGTGCCAGCAGTTTCCCCGGACGGACTGAAGCTTTCTTT. This translates into CASSFPGRTEAFF.

This clone was detected once. CDR3 sequence: CATSREAGYTGELFF. Here the CDR3 DNA reads TGTGCCACCAGCAGAGAGGCGGGATACACCGGGGAGCTGTTTTTT. The chain recombines TRBV15 with TRBJ2-2, with a weak D call TRBD2 (6 bases). The CDR3 sequence is 15 residues long. V lost 0 bases and J 3 bases, leaving 8 bases between the germline ends. CDR1 and CDR2 (germline): LNHNV, YYDKDF (reference sequence).

J is TRBJ2-2 and V is TRBV5-1; 7 bases agree with TRBD2. Germline V lookup: CDR1 SGHRS, CDR2 YFSETQ. The CDR3 loop spans 14 amino acids. J was trimmed by 1 base and V by 7 bases; bases with no gene match: 4. The CDR3 protein is CASGAGVNTGELFF. For the CDR3, the DNA is TGCGCCAGCGGCGCGGGGGTGAACACCGGGGAGCTGTTTTTT.

In regard to this clone: This CDR3 is also generated by other DNA sequences in the sample. This chain joins TRBV19 and TRBJ1-2, with unresolved D. This CDR3 has 13 amino acids. Trimming stripped 4 bases from V and 2 bases from J, with 8 bases between. The germline gives CDR1 LNHDA, CDR2 SQIVND (reference sequence). CDR3 DNA: TGTGCCAGTAGTAGGACTGCAAACTATGGCTACACCTTC. Its translation: CASSRTANYGYTF.

J is TRBJ2-2 and V is TRBV4-1; TRBD1 matches 7 bases. V trimming: 4 bases; J trimming: 5 bases; junction bases outside the gene matches: 4. CDR1 and CDR2 from the germline V gene are MGHRA and YSYEKL. The CDR3 runs 14 residues. The CDR3 loop reads CASSLGQITGELFF. CDR3 nucleotides: TGCGCCAGCAGCCTGGGACAGATTACCGGGGAGCTGTTTTTT.

The count of this clone is one. The J gene is TRBJ2-3, the V gene TRBV7-9; TRBD1 matches at 11 bases. CDR3 length: 17 amino acids. V was pared by 0 bases and J by 4 bases, with 6 bases of the junction left unmatched. Germline values: CDR1 SEHNR, CDR2 FQNEAQ (reference sequence). The CDR3 DNA follows: TGTGCCAGCAGCTTAGCGGGTGGACAGGGGGCCCCAGATACGCAGTATTTT. It codes for CASSLAGGQGAPDTQYF.

The chain employs TRBV6-2 or TRBV6-3 and TRBJ2-7; 9 bases line up with TRBD1. CDR3 size: 16 residues. Germline lookup yields CDR1 MNHEY and CDR2 SVGEGT. The ends lost 6 bases at V and 1 base at J; junction bases unmatched: 10. DNA for the CDR3: TGTGCCAGCAGCTTTGTCCCGGGACAGGGATCCTACGAGCAGTACTTC. Encoded protein: CASSFVPGQGSYEQYF.

The chain recombines TRBV3-1 (or the pseudogene TRBV3-2) with TRBJ2-1, with 7 positions matching TRBD2. The CDR3 is made up of 13 amino acids. V dropped 1 base and J dropped 13; count of bases not matched to a gene: 7. Germline CDR1 is LGHDT and CDR2 is YNNKEL (reference sequence). The CDR3 is CASSQAGTNRQFF. The DNA of the CDR3 is TGTGCCAGCAGCCAAGCAGGGACTAACCGCCAGTTCTTC.

J is TRBJ1-4 and V is TRBV5-8; possibly TRBD1 for D (6 bases). V was cut by 4 bases and J by 4 bases, with 23 bases left in between. The germline V gene has CDR1 SGHTS and CDR2 YDEGEE. The CDR3 length is 18 residues. The CDR3 coding sequence is TGTGCCAGCAGCCAAACAGGAGCGGGGGCATTTCTTAATGAAAAACTGTTTTTT. Residues: CASSQTGAGAFLNEKLFF.

The sample holds one count of this clone. This chain joins TRBV11-2 and TRBJ1-3; D call uncertain. V lost 1 base and J lost 0, with 7 bases in between. Germline V gene lookup returns CDR1 SGHAT and CDR2 FQNNGV. This CDR3 region has 15 residues. CDR3 in DNA: TGTGCCAGCAGCTTAGTTGGCCCCTCTGGAAACACCATATATTTT. Translation gives CASSLVGPSGNTIYF.

The chain joins TRBV11-2 to TRBJ1-6, with D tentatively TRBD1 (5 bases). Trimming shortened V by 2 bases and J by 6 bases, and 11 bases separated the two germline ends. Germline CDR1 SGHAT, CDR2 FQNNGV. The CDR3 runs 15 residues. The DNA of the CDR3 is TGTGCCAGCAGCTTACCGGGACGGTTTAATTCACCCCTCCACTTT. It yields the protein CASSLPGRFNSPLHF.

V is TRBV6-5 and J is TRBJ2-7, with TRBD1 identical over 8 bases. Per the germline V gene, CDR1 is MNHEY and CDR2 is SVGAGI. This CDR3 has 15 residues. V dropped 4 bases and J dropped 2; count of bases not matched to a gene: 7. DNA for the CDR3: TGTGCCAGCAGTTTAGGGACAGGAGGCCCCTACGAGCAGTACTTC. Translating gives CASSLGTGGPYEQYF.

Comments on this clone: One end of the junction varies from germline; a read error may be responsible. The V gene is TRBV12-5, the J gene TRBJ2-5; 8 nucleotides line up with TRBD2. This CDR3 comprises 16 residues. Germline assignment: CDR1 LGHNT and CDR2 FRNRAP. The CDR3: CARGLVHGGGEETQYF. The DNA of the CDR3 is TGTGCTAGGGGTTTGGTACACGGGGGGGGAGAAGAGACCCAGTACTTC.

This CDR3 is CASSYSTMSYEQYF. CDR3 DNA sequence: TGTGCCAGCAGTTACAGTACCATGTCCTACGAGCAGTACTTC. The gene calls are TRBV6-2 or TRBV6-3 and TRBJ2-7; D is uncertain. V gave up 2 bases and J gave up 1 base, with 9 bases separating them. The CDR3 is made up of 14 amino acids. Germline V gives CDR1 MNHEY, CDR2 SVGEGT.

The chain recombines TRBV27 with TRBJ1-2; D gene unclear. This CDR3 spans 16 amino acids. Germline V gene data show CDR1 as MNHEY and CDR2 as SMNVEV (reference sequence). The germline V and J ends were trimmed by 1 base and 2 bases, with 14 bases remaining between them. CDR3 loop: CASSLLSPAGNYGYTF. CDR3 DNA: TGTGCCAGCAGTTTATTGAGTCCAGCGGGGAACTATGGCTACACCTTC.

The chain has TRBV5-6 and TRBJ2-3; D may be TRBD1 (5 bases). Germline assignment: CDR1 SGHDT and CDR2 YYEEEE. Between the trimmed V and J ends, which lost 2 bases and 5 bases, there was a span of 15 bases. The CDR3 has 15 amino acids. The CDR3 DNA sequence: TGTGCCAGCAGCTTTTTCAGGGATCCCGGAGATACGCAGTATTTT. It is translated as CASSFFRDPGDTQYF.

The sample holds one count of this clone. The CDR3 region is CASSEGVQETQYF. The CDR3 coding sequence is TGTGCCAGCAGCGAGGGGGTCCAAGAGACCCAGTACTTC. V usage is TRBV7-3 and J usage is TRBJ2-5; weak D call: TRBD1 (6 bases). V dropped 5 bases and J dropped 1 base, with 8 bases sitting between them. CDR1 is SGHTA, CDR2 FQGTGA, per germline. The CDR3 length is 13 residues.

V and J are TRBV30 and TRBJ1-5, with D perhaps TRBD1 (5 bases). V was shortened by 5 bases and J by 3 bases, with 8 bases between the two germline ends. Germline CDR1 is GTSNPN and CDR2 is SVGIG (reference sequence). This CDR3 has 12 residues. The chain's CDR3 is CAWDGTNQPQHF. CDR3 in DNA: TGTGCCTGGGACGGGACCAATCAGCCCCAGCATTTT.

This clone has only a few counts. V and J are TRBV15 and TRBJ1-5; perhaps TRBD1 as D (5 bases). Trimming pared 3 bases from V and 6 bases from J, leaving 12 bases between. The CDR3 length is 14 residues. Germline values: CDR1 LNHNV, CDR2 YYDKDF (reference sequence). CDR3 loop: CATSSRGAGQPQHF. In nucleotides, the CDR3 is TGTGCCACCAGCAGCCGGGGCGCGGGTCAGCCCCAGCATTTT.

The genes are TRBV5-1 and TRBJ2-5, with 8 bases that match TRBD2. Per the germline V gene, CDR1 is SGHRS and CDR2 is YFSETQ. V lost 3 bases to trimming and J lost 2 bases; unmatched junction nucleotides: 6. The CDR3 is made up of 15 amino acids. The CDR3 DNA reads as TGCGCCAGCAGCTGGGGGACGGGGGGGCAAGAGACCCAGTACTTC. It translates to CASSWGTGGQETQYF.

This chain links TRBV6-5 with TRBJ1-1; D gene ambiguous. There are 13 residues in the CDR3. The V end was cut by 7 bases, the J end by 1 base, with 10 bases between. Germline V gene lookup returns CDR1 MNHEY and CDR2 SVGAGI. The DNA for the CDR3 is TGTGCCAGCACCCCCTGGGGGAACACTGAAGCTTTCTTT. Translation gives CASTPWGNTEAFF.

The rearrangement uses TRBV18 and TRBJ1-1, with a weak D call TRBD1 (5 bases). The germline V and J ends were trimmed by 6 bases and 1 base, with 12 bases remaining between them. Germline CDR1 reads KGHSH; CDR2 reads LQKENI. There are 14 residues in the CDR3. The CDR3 coding sequence is TGTGCCAGCTCGACCGTAGGACAGAACACTGAAGCTTTCTTT. This translates into CASSTVGQNTEAFF.

This sequence joins TRBV5-4 and TRBJ2-7; 9 bases map to TRBD2. After removal of 0 bases from V and 0 bases from J, the junction contained 4 bases not matched to a gene. The CDR3 has 16 amino acids. Germline CDR1 reads SGHNT; CDR2 reads YYREEE (reference sequence). The CDR3 here is CASSLAYSGSSYEQYF. The CDR3 nucleotides read TGTGCCAGCAGCTTGGCCTATAGCGGGAGCTCCTACGAGCAGTACTTC.